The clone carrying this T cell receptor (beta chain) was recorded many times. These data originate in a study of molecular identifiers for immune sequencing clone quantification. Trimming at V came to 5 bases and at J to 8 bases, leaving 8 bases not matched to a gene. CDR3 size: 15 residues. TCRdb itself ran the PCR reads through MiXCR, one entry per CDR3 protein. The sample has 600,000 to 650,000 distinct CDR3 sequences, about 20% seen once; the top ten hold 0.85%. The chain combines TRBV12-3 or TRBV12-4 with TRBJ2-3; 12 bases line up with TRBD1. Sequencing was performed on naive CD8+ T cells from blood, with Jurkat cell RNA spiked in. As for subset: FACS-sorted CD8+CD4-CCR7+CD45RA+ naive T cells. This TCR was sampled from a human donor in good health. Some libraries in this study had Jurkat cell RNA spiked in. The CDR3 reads CASSIRDRGRATQYF. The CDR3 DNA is TGTGCCAGCAGTATACGGGACAGGGGGCGGGCTACGCAGTATTTT.